The 10 T cell receptor beta chains below were found in one sample sequenced in a study of tumor and adjacent non-tumor tissue in lung cancer. Three rounds of nested PCR, following a modified ARM-PCR protocol, produced the TCRbeta library. A single record per CDR3 protein comes from TCRdb applying MiXCR to the multiplex PCR reads. Of 200,000 to 250,000 distinct CDR3 sequences listed, approximately 74% are singletons. No cell sorting was done before RNA was extracted from the tissue. The sequenced sample was lung tumor tissue. Receptors were obtained from a man between 60 and 70 years old with non-small cell lung cancer.

Details on this clonotype: At one end, the junction sequence differs from germline, possibly due to a read error. The chain links TRBV6-2 or TRBV6-3 to TRBJ1-2; a weak D match, TRBD1 (5 bases). The V gene's germline CDR1 is MNHEY and CDR2 SVGEGT. CDR3 length equals 13 residues. CDR3 amino acids: CASRAGNLYGYMF. The CDR3 DNA reads TGTGCCAGCCGGGCAGGGAACTTATATGGCTACATGTTC.

To note about this clonotype: The junction shows a germline mismatch at one end, possibly a read error. The V and J genes are TRBV6-2 or TRBV6-3 and TRBJ2-2; D might be TRBD1 (6 bases). CDR3 length: 14 amino acids. The germline gives CDR1 MNHEY, CDR2 SVGEGT. CDR3 sequence reads: CAGRSYRETGELFF. In DNA form, the CDR3 reads TGTGCCGGCAGATCCTACAGGGAAACAGGGGAGCTGTTTTTT.

The chain has TRBV12-3 or TRBV12-4 and TRBJ2-5, with no clear D. Trimming cost V 10 bases and J 1 base, with 16 bases left between them. The CDR3 contains 14 residues. CDR3 nucleotides: TGTGCCAACAGCTTACCGGTGACCCAAGAGACCCAGTACTTC. It yields the protein CANSLPVTQETQYF.

With respect to this clonotype: This may stem from a read error, because a much larger clone lies one nucleotide away. The rearrangement joins TRBV29-1 to TRBJ1-1, with TRBD1 matching over 9 bases. This CDR3 region has 13 residues. Per the germline V gene, CDR1 is SQVTM and CDR2 is ANQGSEA. With 6 bases clipped from V and 5 bases from J, the junction kept 7 bases outside the gene matches. CDR3 sequence (DNA): TGCAGCGTAGTGACAGGGGGAAGGACTGAAGCTTTCTTT. The encoded protein is CSVVTGGRTEAFF. Full variable domain (outside the CDR3, taken from reference TRBV29-1 and TRBJ1-1): SAVISQKPSRDICQRGTSLTIQCQVDSQVTMMFWYRQQPGQSLTLIATANQGSEATYESGFVIDKFPISRPNLTFSTLTVSNMSPEDSSIYLCSVVTGGRTEAFFGQGTRLTVV.

As for this clonotype: Being one base from a much bigger clone, this may be a read error. The rearrangement joins TRBV10-2 to TRBJ2-5, with D unresolved. The CDR3 has 15 amino acids. Trimming shortened V by 3 bases and J by 9 bases, and 20 bases separated the two germline ends. Looked up from germline, CDR1 is WSHSY and CDR2 is SAAADI. The CDR3 DNA follows: TGCGCCAGCAGTGAAACTTCCCACTCTTCGAGCCCCCAGTACTTC. Translation gives CASSETSHSSSPQYF.

The table lists this clonotype with a few counts. The chain uses TRBV21-1 and TRBJ2-1. TRBV21-1 is a recognized pseudogene. The CDR3 has 12 amino acids. The CDR3 loop is CAGRLSYNEQFF. CDR3 DNA: TGTGCCGGTCGACTCTCCTACAATGAGCAGTTCTTC.

This clonotype has a handful of counts. The chain links TRBV7-9 to TRBJ2-7; D call uncertain. V was cut by 0 bases and J by 5 bases, with 14 bases left in between. The CDR3 is 15 residues long. Germline lookup yields CDR1 SEHNR and CDR2 FQNEAQ (reference sequence). CDR3 sequence: CASSLAGSSSHEQYF. CDR3 DNA sequence: TGTGCCAGCAGCTTAGCCGGATCCTCATCCCACGAGCAGTACTTC.

This clonotype was seen only a few times. The rearrangement joins TRBV5-6 to TRBJ2-7; TRBD2 might be the D (5 bases). The CDR3 covers 15 residues. V lost 4 bases, J lost 4 bases, and 18 bases lay in between. In germline, CDR1 is SGHDT, CDR2 YYEEEE. This chain's CDR3 is CASSLDYGGGYEQYF. Written as DNA, the CDR3 is TGTGCCAGCAGCCTAGACTATGGCGGCGGATACGAGCAGTACTTC.

To note about this clonotype: A read error may be the cause here, since a much bigger clone is one base away. The chain has TRBV6-5 and TRBJ2-1, with 8 nucleotides matching TRBD2. Unmatched junction bases numbered 7, after V lost 10 bases and J lost 5 bases. CDR3 length: 13 amino acids. Germline CDR1 and CDR2: MNHEY and SVGAGI. The CDR3 bases are TGTGCCATCGGGGGGGCCCCCCACAATGAGCAGTTCTTC. The encoded protein is CAIGGAPHNEQFF.

On this clonotype itself: It may be a read error: a sequence one base away is much more abundant. V gene TRBV20-1 combines with J gene TRBJ1-5, with 7 bases lining up with TRBD1. Per the germline V gene, CDR1 is DFQATT and CDR2 is SNEGSKA (reference sequence). This CDR3 spans 14 amino acids. The CDR3 DNA reads as TGCAGTACTAGAGAAGGGGGCGCGGGCCAGCCCCAGCATTTT. Translated, it gives CSTREGGAGQPQHF.